The source of this TCR beta chain is a study of Siglec-9 on CD8 T cells in melanoma. This CDR3 is built from 16 residues. J was trimmed by 3 bases and V by 5 bases; bases with no gene match: 11. Germline V gene data show CDR1 as SGHVS and CDR2 as FNYEAQ. Profiled with immunoSEQ multiplex PCR; TCRdb holds only in-frame clones, not every one. The repertoire includes more than 25,000 clones, 75% to 85% of them detected once, and 5.8% sits in the top ten. On this clone: Its antigen is still unknown.

The study, taken as a whole, reports: An effector memory CD8+ subset marked by Siglec-9 reportedly appeared to gather in melanoma.

The chain employs TRBV7-6 and TRBJ2-3; 7 bases match TRBD2. Sample: Siglec-9- CD8+ T cells sorted from blood. The sequence was obtained from a human donor in good health. The CDR3 loop is CASSLRAGVSTDTQYF. As DNA, the CDR3 is TGTGCCAGCAGCCTGCGGGCGGGAGTGTCAACAGATACGCAGTATTTT.